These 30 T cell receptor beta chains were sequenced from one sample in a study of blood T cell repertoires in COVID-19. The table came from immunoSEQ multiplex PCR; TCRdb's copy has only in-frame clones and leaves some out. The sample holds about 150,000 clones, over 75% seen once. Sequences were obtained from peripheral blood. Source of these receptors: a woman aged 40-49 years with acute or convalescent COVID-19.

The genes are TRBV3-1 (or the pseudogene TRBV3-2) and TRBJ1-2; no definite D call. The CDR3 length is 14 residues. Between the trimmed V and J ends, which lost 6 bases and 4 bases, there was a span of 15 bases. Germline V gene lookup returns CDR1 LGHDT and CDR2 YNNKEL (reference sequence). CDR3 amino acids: CASSTTRTAYGYTF. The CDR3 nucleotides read TGTGCCAGCAGTACCACCAGGACTGCCTATGGCTACACCTTC.

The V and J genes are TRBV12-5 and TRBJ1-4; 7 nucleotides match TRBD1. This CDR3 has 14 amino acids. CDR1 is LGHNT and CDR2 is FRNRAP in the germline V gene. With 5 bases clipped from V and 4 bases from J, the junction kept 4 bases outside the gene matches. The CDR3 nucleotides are TGTGCTAGTGGTCCGGGACAGCTTAATGAAAAACTGTTTTTT. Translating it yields CASGPGQLNEKLFF.

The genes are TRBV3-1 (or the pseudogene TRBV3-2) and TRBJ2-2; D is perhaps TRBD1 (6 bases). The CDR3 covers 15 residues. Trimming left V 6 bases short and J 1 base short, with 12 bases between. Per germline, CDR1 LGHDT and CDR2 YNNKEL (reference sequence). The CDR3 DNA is TGTGCCAGCAGATACAGGGACGGGAACACCGGGGAGCTGTTTTTT. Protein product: CASRYRDGNTGELFF.

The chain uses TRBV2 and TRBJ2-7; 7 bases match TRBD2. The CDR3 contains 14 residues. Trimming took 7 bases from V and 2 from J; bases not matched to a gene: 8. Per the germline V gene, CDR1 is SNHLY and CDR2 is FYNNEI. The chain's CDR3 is CASMAGEIPYEQYF. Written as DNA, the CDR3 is TGTGCCAGCATGGCGGGAGAGATCCCCTACGAGCAGTACTTC. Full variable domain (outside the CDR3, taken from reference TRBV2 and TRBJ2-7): EPEVTQTPSHQVTQMGQEVILRCVPISNHLYFYWYRQILGQKVEFLVSFYNNEISEKSEIFDDQFSVERPDGSNFTLKIRSTKLEDSAMYFCASMAGEIPYEQYFGPGTRLTVT.

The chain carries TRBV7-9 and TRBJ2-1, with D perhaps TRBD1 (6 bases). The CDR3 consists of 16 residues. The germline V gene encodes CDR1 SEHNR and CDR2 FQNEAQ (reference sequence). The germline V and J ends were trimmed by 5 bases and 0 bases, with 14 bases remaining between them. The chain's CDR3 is CASSPAGAISYNEQFF. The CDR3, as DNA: TGTGCCAGCAGCCCAGCAGGGGCTATCTCCTACAATGAGCAGTTCTTC.

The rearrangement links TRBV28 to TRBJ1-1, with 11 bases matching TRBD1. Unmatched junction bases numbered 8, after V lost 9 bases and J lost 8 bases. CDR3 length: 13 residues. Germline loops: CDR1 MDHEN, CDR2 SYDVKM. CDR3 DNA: TGTGCCAGTACCGGGACAGGGGGGTCGGAAGCTTTCTTT. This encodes CASTGTGGSEAFF.

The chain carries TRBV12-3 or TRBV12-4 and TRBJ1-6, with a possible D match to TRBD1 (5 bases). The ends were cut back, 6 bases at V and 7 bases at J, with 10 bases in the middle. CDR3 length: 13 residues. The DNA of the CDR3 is TGTGCCAGCAGAAAAACAGGAAATTCACCCCTCCACTTT. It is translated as CASRKTGNSPLHF.

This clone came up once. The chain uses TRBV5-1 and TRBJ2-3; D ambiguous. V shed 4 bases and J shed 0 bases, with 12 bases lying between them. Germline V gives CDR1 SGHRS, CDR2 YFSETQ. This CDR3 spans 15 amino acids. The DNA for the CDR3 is TGCGCCAGCAGCCTCCAGACACCTAGCACAGATACGCAGTATTTT. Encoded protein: CASSLQTPSTDTQYF. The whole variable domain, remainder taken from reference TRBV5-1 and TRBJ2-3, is KAGVTQTPRYLIKTRGQQVTLSCSPISGHRSVSWYQQTPGQGLQFLFEYFSETQRNKGNFPGRFSGRQFSNSRSEMNVSTLELGDSALYLCASSLQTPSTDTQYFGPGTRLTVL.

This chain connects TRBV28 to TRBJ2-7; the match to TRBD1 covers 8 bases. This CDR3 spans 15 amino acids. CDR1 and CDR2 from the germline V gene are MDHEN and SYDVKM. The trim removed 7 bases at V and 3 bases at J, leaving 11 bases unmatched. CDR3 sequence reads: CASTSLQGASYEQYF. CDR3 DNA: TGTGCCAGCACCTCACTCCAGGGGGCTAGCTACGAGCAGTACTTC.

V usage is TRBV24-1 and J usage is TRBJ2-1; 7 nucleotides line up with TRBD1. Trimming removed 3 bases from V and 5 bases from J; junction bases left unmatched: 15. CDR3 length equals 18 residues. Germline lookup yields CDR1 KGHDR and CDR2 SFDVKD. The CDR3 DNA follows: TGTGCCACCAGTGATCCCAAAGTAGACAGGGTTCCGAACAATGAGCAGTTCTTC. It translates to CATSDPKVDRVPNNEQFF.

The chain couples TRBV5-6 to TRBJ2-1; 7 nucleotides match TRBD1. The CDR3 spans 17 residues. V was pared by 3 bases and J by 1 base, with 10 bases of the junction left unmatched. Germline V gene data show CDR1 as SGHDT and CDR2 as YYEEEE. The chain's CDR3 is CASSSHRTGLSYNEQFF. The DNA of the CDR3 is TGTGCCAGCAGCTCCCATAGGACAGGTTTATCCTACAATGAGCAGTTCTTC.

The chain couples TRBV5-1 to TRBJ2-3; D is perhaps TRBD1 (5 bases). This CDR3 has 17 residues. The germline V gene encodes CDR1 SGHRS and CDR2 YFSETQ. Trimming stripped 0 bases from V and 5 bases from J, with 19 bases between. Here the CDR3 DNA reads TGCGCCAGCAGCTTGGGTGTCAGGGCTGGTTCAGGAGATACGCAGTATTTT. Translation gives CASSLGVRAGSGDTQYF.

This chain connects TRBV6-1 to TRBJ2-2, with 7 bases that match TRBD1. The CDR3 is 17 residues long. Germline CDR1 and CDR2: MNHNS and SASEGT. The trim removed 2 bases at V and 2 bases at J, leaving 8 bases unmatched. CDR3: CASSESRDSLNTGELFF. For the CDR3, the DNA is TGTGCCAGCAGTGAATCTAGGGACAGTTTAAACACCGGGGAGCTGTTTTTT.

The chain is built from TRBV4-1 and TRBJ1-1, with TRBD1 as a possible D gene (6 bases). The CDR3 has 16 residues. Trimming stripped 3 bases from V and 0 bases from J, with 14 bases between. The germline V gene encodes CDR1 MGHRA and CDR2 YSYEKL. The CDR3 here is CASSHRTGTLNTEAFF. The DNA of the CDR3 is TGCGCCAGCAGCCACCGAACAGGGACCTTGAACACTGAAGCTTTCTTT.

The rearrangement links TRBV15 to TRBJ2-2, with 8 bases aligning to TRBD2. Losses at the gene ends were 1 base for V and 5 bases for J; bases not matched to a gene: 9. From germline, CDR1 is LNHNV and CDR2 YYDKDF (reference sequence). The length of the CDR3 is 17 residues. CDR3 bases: TGTGCCACCAGCAGAGGGCGGGAGCGGGGGATTACCGGGGAGCTGTTTTTT. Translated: CATSRGRERGITGELFF.

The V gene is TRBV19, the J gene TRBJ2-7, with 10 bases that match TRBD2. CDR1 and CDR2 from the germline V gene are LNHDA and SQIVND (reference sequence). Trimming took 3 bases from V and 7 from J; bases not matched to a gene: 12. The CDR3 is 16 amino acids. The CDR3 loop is CASSILRGTSVIEQYF. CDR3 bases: TGTGCCAGTAGTATCCTCCGCGGGACTAGCGTTATAGAGCAGTACTTC. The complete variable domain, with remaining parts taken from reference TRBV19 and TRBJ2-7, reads DGGITQSPKYLFRKEGQNVTLSCEQNLNHDAMYWYRQDPGQGLRLIYYSQIVNDFQKGDIAEGYSVSREKKESFPLTVTSAQKNPTAFYLCASSILRGTSVIEQYFGPGTRLTVT.

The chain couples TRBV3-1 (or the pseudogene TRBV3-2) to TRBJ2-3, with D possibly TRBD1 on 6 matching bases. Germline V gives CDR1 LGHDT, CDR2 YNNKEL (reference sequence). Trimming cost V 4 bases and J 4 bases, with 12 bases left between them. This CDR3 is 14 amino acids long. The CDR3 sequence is CASSPRTVSDTQYF. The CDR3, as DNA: TGTGCCAGCAGCCCCAGGACAGTCTCAGATACGCAGTATTTT.

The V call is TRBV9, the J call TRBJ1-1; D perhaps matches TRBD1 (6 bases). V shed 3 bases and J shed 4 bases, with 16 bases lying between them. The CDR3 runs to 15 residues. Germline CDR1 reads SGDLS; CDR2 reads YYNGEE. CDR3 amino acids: CASSGADHRATEAFF. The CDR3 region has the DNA TGTGCCAGCAGCGGTGCCGACCACAGGGCCACTGAAGCTTTCTTT.

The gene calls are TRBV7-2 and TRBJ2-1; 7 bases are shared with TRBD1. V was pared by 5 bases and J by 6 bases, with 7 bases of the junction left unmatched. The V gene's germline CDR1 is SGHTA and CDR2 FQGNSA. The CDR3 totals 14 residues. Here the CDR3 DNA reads TGTGCCAGCAGCCCAAGGGGACAGAGCAATGAGCAGTTCTTC. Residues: CASSPRGQSNEQFF.

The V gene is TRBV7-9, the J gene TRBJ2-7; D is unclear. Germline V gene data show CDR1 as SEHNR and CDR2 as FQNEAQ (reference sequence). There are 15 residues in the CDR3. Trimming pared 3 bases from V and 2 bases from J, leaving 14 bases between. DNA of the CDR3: TGTGCCAGCAGCTTTCTCCAACTTATGCCCTACGAGCAGTACTTC. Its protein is CASSFLQLMPYEQYF.

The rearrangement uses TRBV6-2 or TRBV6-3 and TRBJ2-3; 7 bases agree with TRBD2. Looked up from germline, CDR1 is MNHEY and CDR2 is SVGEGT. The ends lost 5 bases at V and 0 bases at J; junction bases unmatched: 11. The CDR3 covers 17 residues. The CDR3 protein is CASSDLLAEGSTDTQYF. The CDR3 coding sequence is TGTGCCAGCAGTGACCTCCTAGCGGAGGGCAGCACAGATACGCAGTATTTT.

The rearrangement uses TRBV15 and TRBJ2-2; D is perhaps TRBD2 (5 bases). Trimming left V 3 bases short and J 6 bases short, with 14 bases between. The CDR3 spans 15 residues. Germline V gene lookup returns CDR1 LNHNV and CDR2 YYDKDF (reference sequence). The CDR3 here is CATSSKREGPGELFF. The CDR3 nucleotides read TGTGCCACCAGCAGCAAGAGGGAAGGACCCGGGGAGCTGTTTTTT.

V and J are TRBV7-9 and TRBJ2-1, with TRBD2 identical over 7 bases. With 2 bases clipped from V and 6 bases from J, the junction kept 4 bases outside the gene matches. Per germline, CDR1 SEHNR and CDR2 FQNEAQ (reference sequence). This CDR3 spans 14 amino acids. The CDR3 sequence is CASSLLADPNEQFF. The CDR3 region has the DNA TGTGCCAGCAGCTTACTAGCGGACCCCAATGAGCAGTTCTTC.

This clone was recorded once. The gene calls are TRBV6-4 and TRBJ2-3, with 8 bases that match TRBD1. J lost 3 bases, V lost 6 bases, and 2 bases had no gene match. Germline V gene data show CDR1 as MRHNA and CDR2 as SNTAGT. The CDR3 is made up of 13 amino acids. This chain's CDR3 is CASSRQGTDTQYF. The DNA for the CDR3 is TGTGCCAGCAGCCGACAGGGGACAGATACGCAGTATTTT.

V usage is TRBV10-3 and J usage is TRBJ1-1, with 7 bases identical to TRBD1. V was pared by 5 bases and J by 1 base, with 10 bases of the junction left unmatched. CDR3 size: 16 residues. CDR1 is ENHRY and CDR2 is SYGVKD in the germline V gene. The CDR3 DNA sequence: TGTGCCATCAGTACCAACCAGGGACAGCCGAACACTGAAGCTTTCTTT. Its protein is CAISTNQGQPNTEAFF.

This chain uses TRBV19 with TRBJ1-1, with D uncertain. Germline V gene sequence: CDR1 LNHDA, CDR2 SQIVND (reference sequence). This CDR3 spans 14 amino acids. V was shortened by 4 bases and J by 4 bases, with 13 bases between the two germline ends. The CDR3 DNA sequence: TGTGCCAGTAGTACCCTCGCGGGGAGCACTGAAGCTTTCTTT. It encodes CASSTLAGSTEAFF.

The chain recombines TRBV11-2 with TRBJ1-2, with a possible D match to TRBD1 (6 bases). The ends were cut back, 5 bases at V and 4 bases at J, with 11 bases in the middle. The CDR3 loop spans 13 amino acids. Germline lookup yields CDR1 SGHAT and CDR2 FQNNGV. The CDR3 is CASSLRGGYGYTF. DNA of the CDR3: TGTGCCAGCAGCCTAAGGGGGGGCTATGGCTACACCTTC.

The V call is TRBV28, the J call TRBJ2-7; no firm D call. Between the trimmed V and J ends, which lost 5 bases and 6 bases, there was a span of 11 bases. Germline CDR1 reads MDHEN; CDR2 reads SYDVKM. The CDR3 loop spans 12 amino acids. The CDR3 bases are TGTGCCAGCAGTACAGTTCTATCCGAGCAGTACTTC. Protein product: CASSTVLSEQYF.

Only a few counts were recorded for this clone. The CDR3 sequence: CATTHTLGGNSPLHF. CDR3 bases: TGTGCCACCACACACACCCTCGGGGGTAATTCACCCCTCCACTTT. The V call is TRBV15, the J call TRBJ1-6, with D maybe TRBD1 (5 bases). This CDR3 is 15 amino acids long. The germline V gene encodes CDR1 LNHNV and CDR2 YYDKDF (reference sequence). The V gene lost 7 bases and the J gene lost 6 bases, with 16 bases spanning the gap.

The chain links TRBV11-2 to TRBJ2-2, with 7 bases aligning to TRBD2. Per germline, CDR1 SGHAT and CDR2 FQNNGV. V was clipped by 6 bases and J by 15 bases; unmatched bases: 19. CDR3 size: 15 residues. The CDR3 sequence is CASSTYRLEAGAVFF. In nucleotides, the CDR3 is TGTGCCAGCAGTACATATCGCCTCGAGGCGGGAGCGGTGTTTTTT.